These T cell receptor beta chains were read from a single sample in a study of long-term antiretroviral therapy in people with HIV. Libraries were prepared by immunoSEQ multiplex PCR; TCRdb keeps only in-frame clonotypes and omits some of them. The sample includes 20,000 or so clones, roughly 80% of them seen just once. The specimen comprised unsorted PBMCs, sampled 2.9 years after starting antiretroviral therapy. Source of these receptors: a woman aged 30 to 39 with HIV. Each CDR3 is given with its conserved first and last residue. The D gene is left open where the match is weak. The size field is filled for only some rows; it gives once, few, many or a size class.

clone size | J gene | D gene | V gene | CDR3 DNA | CDR3 protein
. | TRBJ2-1 | TRBD2 | TRBV11-2 | TGTGCCAGCAGCTTAAGCGGGGGTAGAACCTACAATGAGCAGTTCTTC | CASSLSGGRTYNEQFF
. | TRBJ2-3 | . | TRBV28 | TGTGCCAGCAGTTTCACAGATACGCAGTATTTT | CASSFTDTQYF
. | TRBJ1-6 | . | TRBV30 | TGTGCCTGGACCCCCCTCTATAATTCACCCCTCCACTTT | CAWTPLYNSPLHF
. | TRBJ1-1 | TRBD1 | TRBV2 | TGTGCCAGCAGAGATCGCGACAGGGGGTATGAAGCTTTCTTT | CASRDRDRGYEAFF
. | TRBJ1-2 | . | TRBV15 | TGTGCCACCAGGGGAGAGAGGGGAGGGTATGGCTACACCTTC | CATRGERGGYGYTF
. | TRBJ1-1 | . | TRBV5-1 | TGCGCCAGCAGCCCCGGAACCATCGCGGGCACTGAAGCTTTCTTT | CASSPGTIAGTEAFF
. | TRBJ2-5 | . | TRBV9 | TGTGCCAGCAGCCCCCCTCGGGGTGGAGTGGAGACCCAGTACTTC | CASSPPRGGVETQYF
. | TRBJ2-4 | TRBD2 | TRBV6-1 | TGTGCCAGCAGTTCGGGACTAGGCATTCAGTACTTC | CASSSGLGIQYF
. | TRBJ1-2 | . | TRBV5-1 | TGCGCCAGCAGTTACGGGACACACTATGGCTACACCTTC | CASSYGTHYGYTF
. | TRBJ2-3 | . | TRBV5-4 | TGTGCCAGCAGCTCCAATCGAGATACGCAGTATTTT | CASSSNRDTQYF
once | TRBJ1-4 | . | TRBV5-6 | TGTGCCAGCAGCTTGGTCAGGGTGTATGGAAAACTGTTTTTT | CASSLVRVYGKLFF
. | TRBJ2-7 | . | TRBV11-2 | TGTGCCAGCAGCTCCCGCCGCGGCAGCTGGGGCCAAGAGCAGTACTTC | CASSSRRGSWGQEQYF
once | TRBJ1-2 | TRBD1 | TRBV4-1 | TGCGCCAGCAGCCAAACCGGGACAGCCCCCTATGGCTACACCTTC | CASSQTGTAPYGYTF
. | TRBJ1-1 | . | TRBV13 | TGTGCCAGCAGCTTCAGTGGGGGCGACACTGAAGCTTTCTTT | CASSFSGGDTEAFF
. | TRBJ1-6 | . | TRBV28 | TGTGCCAGCAGTTTCCCGGGCCCACCTGATTCACCCCTCCACTTT | CASSFPGPPDSPLHF
. | TRBJ1-1 | . | TRBV19 | TGTGCCAGTAGTATTTGGCAGGGCACTGAAGCTTTCTTT | CASSIWQGTEAFF
. | TRBJ1-1 | TRBD1 | TRBV29-1 | TGCAGCGTTGGCGGGACAGAGAACACTGAAGCTTTCTTT | CSVGGTENTEAFF
. | TRBJ2-6 | . | TRBV19 | TGTGCCAGTTCCCCGACATTCCGGAGCTCTGGGGCCAACGTCCTGACTTTC | CASSPTFRSSGANVLTF
. | TRBJ1-1 | . | TRBV9 | TGTGCCAGCAGCGTAGCACAGATAAACACTGAAGCTTTCTTT | CASSVAQINTEAFF
. | TRBJ1-1 | . | TRBV27 | TGTGCCAGCATGGCCCCGGGGTTTAACACTGAAGCTTTCTTT | CASMAPGFNTEAFF
once | TRBJ2-5 | . | TRBV7-9 | TGTGCCAGCAGCTTAAGTTCGGAGACCCAGTACTTC | CASSLSSETQYF
once | TRBJ2-3 | TRBD2 | TRBV27 | TGTGCCAGCAGTTTTAGAATTGGGGCGGGGGGGCTGGCAGATACGCAGTATTTT | CASSFRIGAGGLADTQYF